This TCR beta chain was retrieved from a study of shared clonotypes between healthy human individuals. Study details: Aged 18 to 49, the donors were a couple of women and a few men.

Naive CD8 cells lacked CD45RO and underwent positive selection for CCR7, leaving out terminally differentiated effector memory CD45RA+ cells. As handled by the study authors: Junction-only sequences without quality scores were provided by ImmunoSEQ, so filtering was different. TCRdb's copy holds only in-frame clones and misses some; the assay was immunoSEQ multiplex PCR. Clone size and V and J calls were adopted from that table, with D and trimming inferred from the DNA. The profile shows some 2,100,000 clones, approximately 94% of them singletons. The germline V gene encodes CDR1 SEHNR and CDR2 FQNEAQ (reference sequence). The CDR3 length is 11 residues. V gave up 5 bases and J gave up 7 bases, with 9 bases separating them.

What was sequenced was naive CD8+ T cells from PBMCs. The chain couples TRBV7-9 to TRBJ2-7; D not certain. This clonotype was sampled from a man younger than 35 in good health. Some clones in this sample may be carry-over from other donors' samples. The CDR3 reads CASSIFEEQYF. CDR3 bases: TGTGCCAGCAGCATTTTTGAAGAGCAGTACTTC.